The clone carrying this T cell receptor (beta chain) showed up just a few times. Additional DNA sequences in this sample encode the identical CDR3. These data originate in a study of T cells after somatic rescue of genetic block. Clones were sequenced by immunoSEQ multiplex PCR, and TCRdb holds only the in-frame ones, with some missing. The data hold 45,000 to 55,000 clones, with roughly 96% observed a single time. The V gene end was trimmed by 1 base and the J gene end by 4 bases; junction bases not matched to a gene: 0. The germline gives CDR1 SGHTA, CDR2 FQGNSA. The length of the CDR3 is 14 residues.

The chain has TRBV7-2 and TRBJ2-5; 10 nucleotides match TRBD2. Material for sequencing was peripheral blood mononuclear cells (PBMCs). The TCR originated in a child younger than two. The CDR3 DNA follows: TGTGCCAGCAGCTTAGGACTAGCGGGAGAGACCCAGTACTTC. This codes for CASSLGLAGETQYF.